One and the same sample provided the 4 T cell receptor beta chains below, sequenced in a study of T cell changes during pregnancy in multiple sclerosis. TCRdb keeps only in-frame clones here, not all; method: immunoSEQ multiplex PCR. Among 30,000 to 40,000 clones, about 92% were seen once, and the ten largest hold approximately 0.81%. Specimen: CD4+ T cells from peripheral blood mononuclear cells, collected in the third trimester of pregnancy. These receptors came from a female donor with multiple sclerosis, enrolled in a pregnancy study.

The CDR3 DNA is TGCGCCAGCAGCTTGGACGGGTCCTATGGCTACACCTTC. Its protein product is CASSLDGSYGYTF. The rearrangement uses TRBV5-1 and TRBJ1-2, with D uncertain. Germline V lookup: CDR1 SGHRS, CDR2 YFSETQ. V was trimmed by 0 bases and J by 4 bases, leaving 7 bases between them. CDR3 size: 13 residues. Filled out from reference TRBV5-1 and TRBJ1-2, the complete variable domain reads KAGVTQTPRYLIKTRGQQVTLSCSPISGHRSVSWYQQTPGQGLQFLFEYFSETQRNKGNFPGRFSGRQFSNSRSEMNVSTLELGDSALYLCASSLDGSYGYTFGSGTRLTVV.

CDR3 protein: CASSGQGAGDYYEQYF. CDR3 coding DNA: TGTGCCAGCAGTGGCCAGGGGGCAGGGGACTACTACGAGCAGTACTTC. The chain is built from TRBV6-1 and TRBJ2-7, with D perhaps matching TRBD1 (8 bases). Trimming shortened V by 4 bases and J by 3 bases, and 19 bases separated the two germline ends. The CDR3 spans 16 residues. In germline, CDR1 is MNHNS, CDR2 SASEGT.

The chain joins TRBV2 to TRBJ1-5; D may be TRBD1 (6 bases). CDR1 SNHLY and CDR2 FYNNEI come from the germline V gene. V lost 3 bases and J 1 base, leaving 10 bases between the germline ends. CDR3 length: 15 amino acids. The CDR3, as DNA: TGTGCCAGCAGTGACCAGGGGTTGAGCAATCAGCCCCAGCATTTT. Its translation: CASSDQGLSNQPQHF. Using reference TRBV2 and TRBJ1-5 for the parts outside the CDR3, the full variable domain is EPEVTQTPSHQVTQMGQEVILRCVPISNHLYFYWYRQILGQKVEFLVSFYNNEISEKSEIFDDQFSVERPDGSNFTLKIRSTKLEDSAMYFCASSDQGLSNQPQHFGDGTRLSIL.

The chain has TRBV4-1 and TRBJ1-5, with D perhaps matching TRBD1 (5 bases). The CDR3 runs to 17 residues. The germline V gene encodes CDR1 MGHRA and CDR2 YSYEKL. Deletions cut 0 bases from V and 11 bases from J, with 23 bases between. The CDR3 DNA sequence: TGCGCCAGCAGCCAAGATGGGGCCCCCACAGCGTCCAACACCCAGCATTTT. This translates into CASSQDGAPTASNTQHF.